One sample yielded the 29 T cell receptor beta chains listed below, sequenced in a study of identical twins. TCRdb itself ran the 5' RACE reads through MiXCR, one entry per CDR3 protein. The table has 690,000 or so distinct CDR3 sequences, around 5.7% seen once. Input material: naive T cells sorted from blood. These TCRs come from a man in his late teens or twenties in good health.

The table lists this clonotype with many counts. V is TRBV9 and J is TRBJ2-1, with D perhaps matching TRBD2 (6 bases). The CDR3 runs to 15 residues. Between the trimmed V and J ends, which lost 0 bases and 6 bases, there was a span of 13 bases. CDR1 is SGDLS and CDR2 is YYNGEE in the germline V gene. The CDR3 region has the DNA TGTGCCAGCAGCGTAGAAGGGAGGTTGGTCAATGAGCAGTTCTTC. It is translated as CASSVEGRLVNEQFF.

This clonotype was seen a handful of times. The chain is built from TRBV5-1 and TRBJ1-1, with D perhaps matching TRBD1 (5 bases). The CDR3 is made up of 13 amino acids. Between the trimmed V and J ends, which lost 5 bases and 1 base, there was a span of 9 bases. The germline V gene has CDR1 SGHRS and CDR2 YFSETQ. The CDR3 sequence: CASRSGANTEAFF. CDR3 bases: TGCGCCAGCAGATCCGGGGCGAACACTGAAGCTTTCTTT. The whole variable domain, filled in from reference TRBV5-1 and TRBJ1-1, reads KAGVTQTPRYLIKTRGQQVTLSCSPISGHRSVSWYQQTPGQGLQFLFEYFSETQRNKGNFPGRFSGRQFSNSRSEMNVSTLELGDSALYLCASRSGANTEAFFGQGTRLTVV.

This clonotype was observed a few times. The chain has TRBV27 and TRBJ2-3, with 13 positions matching TRBD2. Looked up from germline, CDR1 is MNHEY and CDR2 is SMNVEV (reference sequence). This CDR3 contains 13 residues. Trimming took 10 bases from V and 7 from J; bases not matched to a gene: 5. CDR3: CATRLAGGNTQYF. The CDR3 bases are TGTGCCACCCGACTAGCGGGAGGCAATACGCAGTATTTT.

Ten or more counts support this clonotype. This sequence joins TRBV4-3 and TRBJ2-2; TRBD1 matches at 7 bases. The germline CDR1 and CDR2 sequences are LGHNA and YSLEER. The ends lost 0 bases at V and 0 bases at J; junction bases unmatched: 10. This CDR3 is built from 19 residues. CDR3 in DNA: TGCGCCAGCAGCCAAGATCTTGGTACAGGGGCCCCGAACACCGGGGAGCTGTTTTTT. Its protein product is CASSQDLGTGAPNTGELFF.

This clonotype came up many times. The rearrangement links TRBV7-2 to TRBJ2-1; D may be TRBD2 (6 bases). The CDR3 runs to 16 residues. The ends were cut back, 3 bases at V and 2 bases at J, with 14 bases in the middle. Per germline, CDR1 SGHTA and CDR2 FQGNSA. CDR3 in amino acids: CASSFMGSGTYNEQFF. CDR3 sequence (DNA): TGTGCCAGCAGCTTTATGGGTAGCGGTACCTACAATGAGCAGTTCTTC.

This clonotype was recorded a few times. Its ends do not fully match the called genes, so a read error is possible. The chain carries TRBV20-1 and TRBJ2-1, with D perhaps TRBD2 (6 bases). There are 16 residues in the CDR3. Germline CDR1 reads DFQATT; CDR2 reads SNEGSKA (reference sequence). The CDR3 sequence: CSAGEIQRASYNEQFF. The CDR3 DNA reads as TGCAGTGCTGGAGAAATACAGCGGGCCTCCTACAATGAGCAGTTCTTC.

There are many counts of this clonotype. The chain has TRBV27 and TRBJ2-1; D may be TRBD2 (6 bases). This CDR3 has 16 residues. The V end was cut by 7 bases, the J end by 0 bases, with 16 bases between. CDR1 and CDR2 (germline): MNHEY, SMNVEV (reference sequence). The CDR3 protein is CASTLRRGSSYNEQFF. CDR3 DNA: TGTGCCAGCACCCTGAGGCGGGGTAGCTCCTACAATGAGCAGTTCTTC.

There are many counts of this clonotype. The CDR3: CASSLAPRPYEQYV. The CDR3 DNA sequence: TGTGCCAGCAGTTTGGCCCCCAGACCCTACGAGCAGTACGTC. V and J are TRBV12-3 or TRBV12-4 and TRBJ2-7; D gene uncertain. The CDR3 has 14 residues. The V and J ends lost 3 bases and 2 bases respectively, with 11 bases between them.

This clonotype was found many times. This chain joins TRBV24-1 and TRBJ2-1; D ambiguous. The CDR3 extends over 13 amino acids. CDR1 is KGHDR, CDR2 SFDVKD, per germline. V lost 3 bases and J 4 bases, leaving 6 bases between the germline ends. The DNA of the CDR3 is TGTGCCACCAGTGATGATCCATACAATGAGCAGTTCTTC. It codes for CATSDDPYNEQFF.

This CDR3 is CASSSRRKETQYF. CDR3 bases: TGTGCCAGCAGTTCGCGCAGGAAAGAGACCCAGTACTTC. This chain joins TRBV12-3 or TRBV12-4 and TRBJ2-5; D is undetermined. Trimming pared 4 bases from V and 3 bases from J, leaving 9 bases between. The CDR3 runs to 13 residues.

This clonotype was detected many times. The CDR3 sequence is CASSRTGDQPQHF. CDR3 bases: TGTGCCAGCAGCCGGACGGGGGATCAGCCCCAGCATTTT. This sequence joins TRBV9 and TRBJ1-5; D perhaps matches TRBD1 (5 bases). Germline lookup yields CDR1 SGDLS and CDR2 YYNGEE. The V end lost 4 bases, the J end lost 5 bases, and 10 bases lay between the germline ends. This CDR3 has 13 residues.

This clonotype was detected only a few times. The chain carries TRBV28 and TRBJ1-4, with TRBD1 identical over 9 bases. In germline, CDR1 is MDHEN, CDR2 SYDVKM. CDR3 length equals 16 residues. V shed 1 base and J 8 bases; nucleotides not matched to a gene: 8. CDR3 sequence (DNA): TGTGCCAGCAGTTTATCCCAAACAGGGGGCGGCGAAAAACTGTTTTTT. This translates into CASSLSQTGGGEKLFF.

In its sample, this clonotype was seen many times. CDR3 nucleotides: TGTGCCAGCAGCTCCCCCCGCGGGAGGGCTGATGAGCAGTTCTTC. This sequence encodes CASSSPRGRADEQFF. This rearrangement joins TRBV7-9 to TRBJ2-1; TRBD2 agrees at 9 bases. CDR3 size: 15 residues. Germline V lookup: CDR1 SEHNR, CDR2 FQNEAQ (reference sequence). The junction had 9 bases not matched to a gene; V was cut back by 4 bases and J by 8 bases.

At least ten counts were recorded for this clonotype. The chain is built from TRBV11-2 and TRBJ2-1; D may match TRBD1 or TRBD2 (5 bases each). V was pared by 2 bases and J by 8 bases, with 25 bases between. CDR3 length: 18 residues. Germline CDR1 SGHAT, CDR2 FQNNGV. In DNA form, the CDR3 reads TGTGCCAGCAGCTTACATGGGTTCGTGGGAGTTGGGGCGGATGAGCAGTTCTTC. Translated, it gives CASSLHGFVGVGADEQFF.

This clonotype was recorded many times. The chain carries TRBV10-1 and TRBJ2-3; 9 nucleotides align to TRBD2. V dropped 2 bases and J dropped 3; count of bases not matched to a gene: 6. The germline V gene has CDR1 WNHNN and CDR2 SYGVQD (reference sequence). The CDR3 is made up of 16 amino acids. The CDR3 region has the DNA TGCGCCAGCAGTGAGGGGCTAGCGGGAAAAACAGATACGCAGTATTTT. This translates into CASSEGLAGKTDTQYF.

This clonotype was recorded many times. The J gene is TRBJ1-4, the V gene TRBV20-1; D gene uncertain. Germline CDR1 is DFQATT and CDR2 is SNEGSKA (reference sequence). The CDR3 totals 12 residues. V was clipped by 6 bases and J by 7 bases, with 12 bases between them. CDR3 loop: CSATTLGEKLFF. In nucleotides, the CDR3 is TGCAGTGCGACCACCCTGGGTGAAAAACTGTTTTTT.

This clonotype showed up many times. This rearrangement joins TRBV7-2 to TRBJ2-1; TRBD2 matches at 7 bases. V gave up 5 bases and J gave up 10 bases; unmatched junction bases: 11. Germline V CDR1 and CDR2: SGHTA, FQGNSA. The CDR3 consists of 14 residues. The CDR3 DNA follows: TGTGCCAGCAGCCCTTCTAGCGGTATCGACGAGCAGTTCTTC. It is translated as CASSPSSGIDEQFF.

The sample holds many counts of this clonotype. The CDR3 loop is CASSQDLREGAYNEQFF. As DNA, the CDR3 is TGTGCCAGCAGCCAAGATTTACGGGAGGGAGCGTACAATGAGCAGTTCTTC. V gene TRBV4-2 combines with J gene TRBJ2-1; 8 nucleotides align to TRBD2. The CDR3 covers 17 residues. Germline lookup yields CDR1 LGHNA and CDR2 YNFKEQ. V lost 0 bases to trimming and J lost 4 bases; unmatched junction nucleotides: 8.

This clonotype was recorded many times. The chain uses TRBV9 and TRBJ2-7, with 8 positions matching TRBD2. V was clipped by 0 bases and J by 1 base; unmatched bases: 6. Germline lookup yields CDR1 SGDLS and CDR2 YYNGEE. There are 16 residues in the CDR3. The CDR3 coding sequence is TGTGCCAGCAGCGTAGGGGCGGGAGGACGTTCCTACGAGCAGTACTTC. Translated, it gives CASSVGAGGRSYEQYF.

This clonotype appeared a few times. The chain is built from TRBV20-1 and TRBJ2-3, with 8 nucleotides matching TRBD1. J gave up 6 bases and V 4 bases, and 3 bases lay outside the gene matches. CDR3 size: 12 residues. Germline assignment: CDR1 DFQATT and CDR2 SNEGSKA (reference sequence). The CDR3 loop is CSAKTGADTQYF. CDR3 sequence (DNA): TGCAGTGCTAAGACAGGGGCCGATACGCAGTATTTT.

This clonotype was seen only a few times. The CDR3 DNA is TGTGCCAGCAGCCATGACCAGACAGGGGGAAACACCATATATTTT. This sequence encodes CASSHDQTGGNTIYF. The V call is TRBV3-1, the J call TRBJ1-3; 7 nucleotides agree with TRBD1. The junction had 6 bases not matched to a gene; V was cut back by 3 bases and J by 4 bases. The germline V gene has CDR1 LGHDT and CDR2 YNNKEL (reference sequence). This CDR3 is 15 amino acids long.

In regard to this clonotype: Germline and junction disagree at one end, which may indicate a read error. The chain links TRBV20-1 to TRBJ2-3; the match to TRBD2 covers 8 bases. The V gene's germline CDR1 is DFQATT and CDR2 SNEGSKA (reference sequence). The CDR3 runs to 14 residues. CDR3 DNA sequence: TGCGGTGCTAGGGCGGGAGGCTCCACAGATACGCAGTATTTT. Protein sequence: CGARAGGSTDTQYF.

The genes are TRBV21-1 and TRBJ2-7; the D call TRBD1 from the table was never checked on the DNA. TRBV21-1 is a pseudogene. CDR3 length: 14 residues. The CDR3: CASSARQEDYEQYF. In DNA form, the CDR3 reads TGTGCCAGCAGCGCTCGACAGGAGGACTACGAGCAGTACTTC.

This chain joins TRBV19 and TRBJ2-7; TRBD1 aligns across 8 bases. V gave up 7 bases and J gave up 2 bases; unmatched junction bases: 7. This CDR3 comprises 14 residues. Germline lookup yields CDR1 LNHDA and CDR2 SQIVND (reference sequence). CDR3 loop: CASKVGTGPYEQYF. In nucleotides, the CDR3 is TGTGCCAGTAAAGTGGGGACAGGACCCTACGAGCAGTACTTC.

The chain carries TRBV6-2 or TRBV6-3 and TRBJ2-3, with 7 bases matching TRBD2. Germline assignment: CDR1 MNHEY and CDR2 SVGEGT. V dropped 7 bases and J dropped 5; count of bases not matched to a gene: 12. The CDR3 consists of 15 residues. CDR3 sequence (DNA): TGTGCCAGCAACCAGCTAGCGGTCATGGGAGATACGCAGTATTTT. It encodes CASNQLAVMGDTQYF.

This clonotype has ten or more counts. The V and J genes are TRBV20-1 and TRBJ2-5, with 8 bases aligning to TRBD1. The ends lost 5 bases at V and 4 bases at J; junction bases unmatched: 9. CDR3 size: 14 residues. Per germline, CDR1 DFQATT and CDR2 SNEGSKA (reference sequence). CDR3 sequence (DNA): TGCAGTGCTCGCCGGACAGGGTCCTTAGAGACCCAGTACTTC. This gives the protein CSARRTGSLETQYF.

The genes are TRBV5-4 and TRBJ2-1; 10 bases align to TRBD2. The ends lost 1 base at V and 9 bases at J; junction bases unmatched: 25. This CDR3 spans 21 amino acids. Per germline, CDR1 SGHNT and CDR2 YYREEE (reference sequence). The CDR3 nucleotides read TGTGCCAGCAGCTTGAGGACTGCTACAGGGAGGAGTAGCGGGAGGTTTAGTGAGCAGTTCTTC. This sequence encodes CASSLRTATGRSSGRFSEQFF.

This clonotype was detected a few times. This chain connects TRBV7-8 to TRBJ1-1; D remains ambiguous. V was clipped by 4 bases and J by 1 base, with 7 bases between them. The CDR3 covers 13 residues. Germline-derived CDR1 and CDR2 are SGHVS and FQNEAQ. CDR3 nucleotide sequence: TGTGCCAGCAGCTCACCACGGAACACTGAAGCTTTCTTT. Protein product: CASSSPRNTEAFF.

This clonotype showed up many times. The chain couples TRBV4-1 to TRBJ2-3; 9 bases map to TRBD1. Germline CDR1 reads MGHRA; CDR2 reads YSYEKL. The V gene end was trimmed by 10 bases and the J gene end by 8 bases; junction bases not matched to a gene: 4. The CDR3 length is 11 residues. In DNA form, the CDR3 reads TGCGCCACAGAGACAGGGGGTACGCAGTATTTT. This encodes CATETGGTQYF.